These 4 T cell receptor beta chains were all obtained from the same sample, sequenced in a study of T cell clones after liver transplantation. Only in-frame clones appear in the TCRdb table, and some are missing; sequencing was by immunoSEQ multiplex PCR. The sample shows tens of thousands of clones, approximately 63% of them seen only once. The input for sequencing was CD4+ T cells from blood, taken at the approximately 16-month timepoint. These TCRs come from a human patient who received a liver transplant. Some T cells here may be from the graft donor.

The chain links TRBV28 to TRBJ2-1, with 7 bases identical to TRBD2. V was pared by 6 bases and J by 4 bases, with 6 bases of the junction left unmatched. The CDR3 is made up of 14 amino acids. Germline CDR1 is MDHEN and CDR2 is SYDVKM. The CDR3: CASSRGDQYNEQFF. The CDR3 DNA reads TGTGCCAGCAGCCGGGGGGATCAATACAATGAGCAGTTCTTC.

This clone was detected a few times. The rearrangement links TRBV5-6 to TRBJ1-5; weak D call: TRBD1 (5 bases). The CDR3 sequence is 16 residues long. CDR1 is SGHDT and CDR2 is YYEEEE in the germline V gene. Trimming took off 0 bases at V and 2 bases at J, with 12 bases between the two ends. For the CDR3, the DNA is TGTGCCAGCAGCTTGGCCGGGGGATATGGCAATCAGCCCCAGCATTTT. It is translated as CASSLAGGYGNQPQHF.

The CDR3 nucleotides read TGTGCCAGCAGCTTGTTTCTGGTGTCGGGGGTACGGACCCAGTACTTC. It codes for CASSLFLVSGVRTQYF. The chain recombines TRBV5-6 with TRBJ2-5; a possible D gene is TRBD2 (6 bases). The CDR3 runs 16 residues. Germline V gene sequence: CDR1 SGHDT, CDR2 YYEEEE. The germline V and J ends were trimmed by 1 base and 7 bases, with 20 bases remaining between them.

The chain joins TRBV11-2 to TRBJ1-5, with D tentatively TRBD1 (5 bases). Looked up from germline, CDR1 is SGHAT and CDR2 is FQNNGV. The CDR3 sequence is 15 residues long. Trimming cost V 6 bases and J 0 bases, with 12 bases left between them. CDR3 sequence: CASRPQGSSNQPQHF. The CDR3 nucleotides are TGTGCCAGCAGACCCCAGGGATCTAGCAATCAGCCCCAGCATTTT. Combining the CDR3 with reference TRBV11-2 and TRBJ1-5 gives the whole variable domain EAGVAQSPRYKIIEKRQSVAFWCNPISGHATLYWYQQILGQGPKLLIQFQNNGVVDDSQLPKDRFSAERLKGVDSTLKIQPAKLEDSAVYLCASRPQGSSNQPQHFGDGTRLSIL.